This T cell receptor beta chain originates from a study of blood T cell repertoires in COVID-19 (TCRdb year 2020). For context, the study as a whole: Collaborator samples came from the United States, Italy and Spain and covered acute and convalescent phases of COVID-19. The prospective study material was composed of cDNA or gDNA derived from T cells, B-cell-depleted T cells, or PBMCs. Deeply sampled blood TCRbeta repertoires from subjects exposed to, actively infected with, or recovered from COVID-19 were included in the dataset. The repertoires were released in a freely available public database meant as a resource for research on the immune response to SARS-CoV-2. Samples were obtained from the ongoing ImmuneRACE study (first 160 participants) and from about 1,300 subjects provided by 6 global collaborators. The sample metadata nearly always contained a de-identified subject ID, COVID-19 status, age in years and sex. Where HLA class I and class II types were available, the types were taken from metadata supplied by the sample provider, not from assay-based typing.

TCRbeta CDR3 regions were amplified from genomic DNA by means of the immunoSEQ Assay, a bias-controlled multiplex PCR. In the original analysis: The number of nucleated cells in each sample was estimated by amplification of reference gene primers within the assay. To quantify the absolute abundance of each unique TCRbeta CDR3 rearrangement, sequence reads were collapsed and filtered. For each sample, productive Simpson clonality was calculated as the square root of Simpson's diversity index across productive rearrangements. Here the immuneACCESS table is served through TCRdb, limited to in-frame sequences with V and J called. Missing clones are a known gap in these copies; in checked studies unresolved V genes cover under half, and the rest lacks a known reason. That table furnishes V, J and clone size, whereas the DNA furnished D and trimming. Within this sample are tens of thousands of clones, with approximately 84% of them counted one time only. About 4.1% of the sample is taken by the ten largest.

Broader findings and caveats from the paper: Clinical and demographic metadata were provided uncurated, with the amount varying by source and participant.

Concerning this clone itself: The antigen this receptor binds is unknown. Base qualities are missing; no much larger clone stands one base away.

The collaborating institutions used their own protocols to collect whole blood in K2EDTA tubes. For TCRbeta analysis, collaborator samples were shipped as frozen whole blood, as isolated PBMCs, or as DNA extracted from either sample type. Including cysteine and phenylalanine, the CDR3 has 15 amino acids. Only the CDR3 region is kept as DNA, spanning 45 bases read in frame from base 1. Sequencing was done on a sample of peripheral blood. The source of this sequence is a man aged 45-65 years with active COVID-19. This chain is built from TRBV21-1 and TRBJ2-2; the D call in the table, TRBD1, was not verified against the DNA. TRBV21-1 is given as a pseudogene. The CDR3 amino acid sequence is: CASCKLTGGTGELFF. The nucleotide sequence reads TGTGCCAGCTGCAAATTGACAGGGGGCACCGGGGAGCTGTTTTTT.